Shown below are 12 T cell receptor beta chains from a single sample sequenced in a study of shared clonotypes between healthy human individuals. Only in-frame clones appear in the TCRdb table, and some are missing; sequencing was by immunoSEQ multiplex PCR. Of about 2.3 million clones in the sample, more than 85% were seen once. Sample: naive CD4+ T cells from PBMCs. Subset described: CD45RA+ positively selected. The receptor source for this set is a man between 18 and 35 years old in good health. Some clones in this sample may be carry-over from other donors' samples.

This rearrangement joins TRBV18 to TRBJ1-2; D may be TRBD1 (5 bases). Germline CDR1 KGHSH, CDR2 LQKENI. The CDR3 spans 13 residues. Trimming stripped 4 bases from V and 1 base from J, with 7 bases between. Here the CDR3 DNA reads TGTGCCAGCTCACGGGACCGTAACTATGGCTACACCTTC. It yields the protein CASSRDRNYGYTF.

In DNA form, the CDR3 reads TGTGCCAGCAGTGCGACAGGGGGCAGAACTGAAGCTTTCTTT. This encodes CASSATGGRTEAFF. The chain couples TRBV6-5 to TRBJ1-1; 10 bases align to TRBD1. Trimming cost V 5 bases and J 5 bases; bases outside gene matches: 5. Germline loops: CDR1 MNHEY, CDR2 SVGAGI. The CDR3 is made up of 14 amino acids.

The V call is TRBV18, the J call TRBJ2-5; D call uncertain. There are 12 residues in the CDR3. Germline V lookup: CDR1 KGHSH, CDR2 LQKENI. Trimming cost V 5 bases and J 4 bases, with 8 bases left between them. The CDR3 sequence is CASSSQRETQYF. CDR3 nucleotide sequence: TGTGCCAGCTCATCACAGAGAGAGACCCAGTACTTC.

V is TRBV7-2 and J is TRBJ2-2; 7 positions agree with TRBD2. CDR3 size: 15 residues. J gave up 7 bases and V 6 bases, and 11 bases lay outside the gene matches. Germline V gene data show CDR1 as SGHTA and CDR2 as FQGNSA. CDR3 nucleotides: TGTGCCAGCAGACGTCCCGGGGGGTCCCTCGGGGAGCTGTTTTTT. This encodes CASRRPGGSLGELFF.

This chain joins TRBV5-1 and TRBJ2-7; 8 bases line up with TRBD1. The CDR3 has 15 residues. From germline, CDR1 is SGHRS and CDR2 YFSETQ. Losses at the gene ends were 2 bases for V and 2 bases for J; bases not matched to a gene: 6. This chain's CDR3 is CASSFRGPGTYEQYF. The CDR3, as DNA: TGCGCCAGCAGCTTCAGGGGGCCTGGTACCTACGAGCAGTACTTC.

Turning to this clone: Other DNA sequences in the sample encode the same CDR3. The chain joins TRBV5-1 to TRBJ2-7; D gene ambiguous. Germline CDR1 reads SGHRS; CDR2 reads YFSETQ. The V end was cut by 0 bases, the J end by 1 base, with 8 bases between. This CDR3 is built from 14 residues. The CDR3 sequence is CASSLVAGSYEQYF. The DNA of the CDR3 is TGCGCCAGCAGCTTGGTAGCAGGATCCTACGAGCAGTACTTC. Full variable domain (rest looked up from reference TRBV5-1 and TRBJ2-7): KAGVTQTPRYLIKTRGQQVTLSCSPISGHRSVSWYQQTPGQGLQFLFEYFSETQRNKGNFPGRFSGRQFSNSRSEMNVSTLELGDSALYLCASSLVAGSYEQYFGPGTRLTVT.

This clone was picked up one time. At the DNA level, this CDR3 is encoded by other sequences in the same sample as well. This sequence joins TRBV7-9 and TRBJ1-1; 10 bases are shared with TRBD1. Germline V gene sequence: CDR1 SEHNR, CDR2 FQNEAQ (reference sequence). J lost 0 bases, V lost 2 bases, and 3 bases had no gene match. The CDR3 sequence is 16 residues long. CDR3 nucleotide sequence: TGTGCCAGCAGCTTAAGGACAGGGGGGATGAACACTGAAGCTTTCTTT. This sequence encodes CASSLRTGGMNTEAFF.

The chain joins TRBV5-3 to TRBJ1-1; 7 bases match TRBD1. TRBV5-3 is filed as an ORF, its function uncertain. After removal of 3 bases from V and 1 base from J, the junction contained 6 bases not matched to a gene. This CDR3 spans 15 amino acids. This CDR3 reads CARSWAGQSNTEAFF. The CDR3 DNA reads TGTGCCAGAAGCTGGGCGGGACAGTCGAACACTGAAGCTTTCTTT.

The V and J genes are TRBV7-3 and TRBJ1-2; weak D call: TRBD1 (5 bases). This CDR3 comprises 15 residues. Between the trimmed V and J ends, which lost 5 bases and 7 bases, there was a span of 20 bases. Per germline, CDR1 SGHTA and CDR2 FQGTGA. CDR3 in amino acids: CASSNYRRERPGYTF. Written as DNA, the CDR3 is TGTGCCAGCAGCAACTACAGGAGAGAGAGACCTGGCTACACCTTC.

The rearrangement uses TRBV30 and TRBJ2-6, with TRBD1 matching 7 bases. The V segment lost 2 bases and the J segment 2 bases; nucleotides outside the gene matches: 3. Germline-derived CDR1 and CDR2 are GTSNPN and SVGIG (reference sequence). This CDR3 has 15 amino acids. The CDR3 sequence is CAWSIGGAGANVLTF. CDR3 nucleotide sequence: TGTGCCTGGAGTATAGGGGGCGCTGGGGCCAACGTCCTGACTTTC.

The chain carries TRBV7-6 and TRBJ2-7; maybe TRBD1 (6 bases). With 5 bases removed from V and 5 bases from J, the gap between germline ends came to 13 bases. The CDR3 loop spans 13 amino acids. Germline V gene sequence: CDR1 SGHVS, CDR2 FNYEAQ. This CDR3 reads CASSTIQGDEQYF. The CDR3 bases are TGTGCCAGCAGCACAATACAGGGTGACGAGCAGTACTTC.

Of note for this clone: Other DNA sequences in the sample encode the same CDR3. The chain recombines TRBV5-1 with TRBJ2-2; unclear D gene. V was shortened by 3 bases and J by 1 base, with 7 bases between the two germline ends. The CDR3 length is 14 residues. Germline V gene data show CDR1 as SGHRS and CDR2 as YFSETQ. The CDR3 sequence: CASSSAGNTGELFF. In DNA, the CDR3 is TGCGCCAGCAGCTCCGCAGGGAACACCGGGGAGCTGTTTTTT. Based on the CDR3 plus reference TRBV5-1 and TRBJ2-2, the full variable domain is KAGVTQTPRYLIKTRGQQVTLSCSPISGHRSVSWYQQTPGQGLQFLFEYFSETQRNKGNFPGRFSGRQFSNSRSEMNVSTLELGDSALYLCASSSAGNTGELFFGEGSRLTVL.